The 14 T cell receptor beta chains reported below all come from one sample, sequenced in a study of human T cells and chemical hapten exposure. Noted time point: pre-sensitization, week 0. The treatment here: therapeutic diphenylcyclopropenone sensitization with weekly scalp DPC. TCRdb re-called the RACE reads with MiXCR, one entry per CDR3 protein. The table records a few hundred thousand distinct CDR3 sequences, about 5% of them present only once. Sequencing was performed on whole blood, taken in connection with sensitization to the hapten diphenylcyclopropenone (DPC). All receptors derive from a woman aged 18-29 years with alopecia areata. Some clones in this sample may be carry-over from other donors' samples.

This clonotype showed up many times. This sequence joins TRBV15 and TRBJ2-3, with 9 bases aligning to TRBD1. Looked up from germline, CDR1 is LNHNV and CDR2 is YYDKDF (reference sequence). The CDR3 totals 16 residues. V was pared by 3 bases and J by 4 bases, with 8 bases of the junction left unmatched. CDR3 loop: CATSSYRGRDADTQYF. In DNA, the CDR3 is TGTGCCACCAGCAGTTACAGGGGGCGCGATGCAGATACGCAGTATTTT.

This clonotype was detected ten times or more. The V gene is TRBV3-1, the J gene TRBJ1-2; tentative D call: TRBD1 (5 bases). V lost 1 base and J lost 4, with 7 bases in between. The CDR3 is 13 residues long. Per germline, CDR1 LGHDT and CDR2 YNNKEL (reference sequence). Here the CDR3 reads CASSQGGGYGYTF. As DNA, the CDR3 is TGTGCCAGCAGCCAAGGCGGGGGCTATGGCTACACCTTC.

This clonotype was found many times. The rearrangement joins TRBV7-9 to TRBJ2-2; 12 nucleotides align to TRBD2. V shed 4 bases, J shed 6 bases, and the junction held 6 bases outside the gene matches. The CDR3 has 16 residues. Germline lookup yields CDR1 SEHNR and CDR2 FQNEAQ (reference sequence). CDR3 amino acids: CASSSRLAGDPGELFF. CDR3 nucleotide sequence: TGTGCCAGCAGCTCGCGACTAGCGGGGGACCCCGGGGAGCTGTTTTTT.

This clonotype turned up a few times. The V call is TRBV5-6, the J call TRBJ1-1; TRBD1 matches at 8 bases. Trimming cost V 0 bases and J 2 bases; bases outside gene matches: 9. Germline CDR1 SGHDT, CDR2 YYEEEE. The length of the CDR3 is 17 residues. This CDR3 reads CASSLGAQGVSNTEAFF. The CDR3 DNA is TGTGCCAGCAGCTTGGGGGCACAGGGGGTCAGCAACACTGAAGCTTTCTTT.

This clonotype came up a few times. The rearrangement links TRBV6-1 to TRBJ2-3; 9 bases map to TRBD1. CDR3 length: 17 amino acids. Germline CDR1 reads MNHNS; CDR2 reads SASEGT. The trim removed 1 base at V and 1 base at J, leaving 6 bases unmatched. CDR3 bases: TGTGCCAGCAGTGAAGTTCCCGGACAGGGGCGCACAGATACGCAGTATTTT. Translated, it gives CASSEVPGQGRTDTQYF.

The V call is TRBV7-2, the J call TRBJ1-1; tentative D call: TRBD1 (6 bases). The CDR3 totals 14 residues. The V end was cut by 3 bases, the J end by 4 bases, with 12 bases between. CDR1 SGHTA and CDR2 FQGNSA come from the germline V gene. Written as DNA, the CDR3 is TGTGCCAGCAGCTTCCAACAGGGAGGCACTGAAGCTTTCTTT. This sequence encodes CASSFQQGGTEAFF.

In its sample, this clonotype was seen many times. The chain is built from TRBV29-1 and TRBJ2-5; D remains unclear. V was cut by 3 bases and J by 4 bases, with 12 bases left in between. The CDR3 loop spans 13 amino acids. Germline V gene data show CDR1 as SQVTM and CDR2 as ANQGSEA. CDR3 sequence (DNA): TGCAGCGTTGAGTTCCAGTGGGGAGAGACCCAGTACTTC. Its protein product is CSVEFQWGETQYF.

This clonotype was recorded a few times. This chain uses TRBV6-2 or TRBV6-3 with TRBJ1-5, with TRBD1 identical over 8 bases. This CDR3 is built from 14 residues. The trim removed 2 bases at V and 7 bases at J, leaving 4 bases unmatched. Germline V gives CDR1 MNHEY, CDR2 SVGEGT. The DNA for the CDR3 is TGTGCCAGCAGTTACGGACAGGGTTACCAGCCCCAGCATTTT. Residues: CASSYGQGYQPQHF.

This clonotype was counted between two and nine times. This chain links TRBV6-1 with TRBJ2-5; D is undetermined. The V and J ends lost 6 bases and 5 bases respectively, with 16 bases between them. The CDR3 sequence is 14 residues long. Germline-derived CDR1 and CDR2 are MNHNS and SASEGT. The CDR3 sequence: CASSPPQARETQYF. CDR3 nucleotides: TGTGCCAGCAGCCCCCCCCAGGCTCGGGAGACCCAGTACTTC.

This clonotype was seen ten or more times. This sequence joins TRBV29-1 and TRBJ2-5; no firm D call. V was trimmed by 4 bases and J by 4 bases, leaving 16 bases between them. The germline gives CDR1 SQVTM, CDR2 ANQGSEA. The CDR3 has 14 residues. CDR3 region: CSVGKEPRGETQYF. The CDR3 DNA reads TGCAGCGTTGGCAAGGAGCCTAGAGGAGAGACCCAGTACTTC. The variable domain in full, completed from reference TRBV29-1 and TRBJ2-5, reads SAVISQKPSRDICQRGTSLTIQCQVDSQVTMMFWYRQQPGQSLTLIATANQGSEATYESGFVIDKFPISRPNLTFSTLTVSNMSPEDSSIYLCSVGKEPRGETQYFGPGTRLLVL.

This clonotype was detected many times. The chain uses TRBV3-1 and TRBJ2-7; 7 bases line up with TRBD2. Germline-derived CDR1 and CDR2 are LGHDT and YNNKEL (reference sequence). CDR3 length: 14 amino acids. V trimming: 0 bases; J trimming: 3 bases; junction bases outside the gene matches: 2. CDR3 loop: CASSQDGGGYEQYF. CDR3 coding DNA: TGTGCCAGCAGCCAAGACGGCGGGGGCTACGAGCAGTACTTC.

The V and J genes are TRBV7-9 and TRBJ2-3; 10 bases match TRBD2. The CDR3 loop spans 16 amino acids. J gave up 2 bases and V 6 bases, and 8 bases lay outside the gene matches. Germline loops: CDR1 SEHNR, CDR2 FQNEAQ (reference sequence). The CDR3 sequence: CASRTSGSSLTDTQYF. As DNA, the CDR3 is TGTGCCAGCAGGACTAGCGGGTCCTCACTCACAGATACGCAGTATTTT.

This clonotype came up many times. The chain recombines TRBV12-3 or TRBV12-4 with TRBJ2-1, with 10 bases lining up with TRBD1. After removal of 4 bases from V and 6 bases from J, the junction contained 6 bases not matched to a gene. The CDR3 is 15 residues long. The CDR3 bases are TGTGCCAGCAGTTGGGGACAGGGGAGAGGCAATGAGCAGTTCTTC. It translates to CASSWGQGRGNEQFF.

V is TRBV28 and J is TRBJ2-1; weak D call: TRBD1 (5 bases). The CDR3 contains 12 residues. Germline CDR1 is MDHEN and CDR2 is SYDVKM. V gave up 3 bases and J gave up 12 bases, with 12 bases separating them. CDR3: CASSFGQFGQFF. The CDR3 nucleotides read TGTGCCAGCAGTTTCGGACAATTCGGGCAGTTCTTC.